The next 16 T cell receptor beta chains were all read from a single sample in a study of CD8+ T cells in alopecia areata. Treatment denoted: oral pan-JAK inhibitor, 5-10 mg twice daily. cDNA reverse transcribed from extracted RNA served as the sequencing template. Sequencing was performed with immunoSEQ multiplex PCR; in TCRdb, only in-frame clones are kept and a portion is missing. This table holds some 150,000 clones, roughly 58% found once. The material sequenced was CD4+ T cells sorted from blood, taken between weeks 55 and 65, from a patient treated with tofacitinib. These receptors were obtained from a human donor with alopecia areata.

The chain couples TRBV29-1 to TRBJ1-1; no clear D gene. Per germline, CDR1 SQVTM and CDR2 ANQGSEA. V lost 2 bases to trimming and J lost 0 bases, with 4 bases between them. The CDR3 is 12 amino acids. DNA for the CDR3: TGCAGCGTTGAAAGACTGAACACTGAAGCTTTCTTT. Translation: CSVERLNTEAFF.

The rearrangement uses TRBV19 and TRBJ2-1, with TRBD2 identical over 8 bases. This CDR3 region has 16 residues. V gave up 1 base and J gave up 5 bases; unmatched junction bases: 7. CDR1 is LNHDA and CDR2 is SQIVND in the germline V gene (reference sequence). This CDR3 reads CASSIGGTRWDNEQFF. DNA for the CDR3: TGTGCCAGTAGTATAGGGGGGACTAGATGGGACAATGAGCAGTTCTTC.

The gene calls are TRBV1 and TRBJ2-3. TRBV1 constitutes a pseudogene. The CDR3 consists of 15 residues. For the CDR3, the DNA is TGCACCAGCAGCCAAGTGGGGGGCCCCTTTGATACGCAGTATTTT. Its protein is CTSSQVGGPFDTQYF.

The chain recombines TRBV29-1 with TRBJ2-3, with D tentatively TRBD2 (7 bases). Trimming pared 6 bases from V and 1 base from J, leaving 17 bases between. The germline V gene encodes CDR1 SQVTM and CDR2 ANQGSEA. The CDR3 extends over 15 amino acids. CDR3 sequence (DNA): TGCAGCGTCCCAGAGGGGGGGGTAGGCACAGATACGCAGTATTTT. As protein: CSVPEGGVGTDTQYF.

The V call is TRBV11-3, the J call TRBJ2-5; D uncertain. The CDR3 has 14 amino acids. The V gene's germline CDR1 is SGHNT and CDR2 YENEEA. Trimming removed 5 bases from V and 1 base from J, with 11 bases in between. DNA for the CDR3: TGTGCCAGCAGCCCACCTAAGGGCCAAGAGACCCAGTACTTC. This sequence encodes CASSPPKGQETQYF.

In this sample, this clone turned up a few times. The chain couples TRBV14 to TRBJ1-6, with D possibly being TRBD1 (5 bases). Germline V CDR1 and CDR2: SGHDN, FVKESK. The CDR3 runs 14 residues. Trimming removed 4 bases at V and 7 bases at J, with 11 bases between. The CDR3 sequence is CASSLRGLNSPLHF. For the CDR3, the DNA is TGTGCCAGCAGCCTCCGGGGCCTAAATTCACCCCTCCACTTT.

This clone was found a few times. The CDR3, as DNA: TGCGCCAGCAGCTTGTTCCCACTAGAGGGCGTGCAGTACTTC. Encoded protein: CASSLFPLEGVQYF. V gene TRBV5-1 combines with J gene TRBJ2-7; D is possibly TRBD2 (5 bases). The CDR3 runs 14 residues. Germline V gene sequence: CDR1 SGHRS, CDR2 YFSETQ. Trimming stripped 1 base from V and 9 bases from J, with 17 bases between.

The chain joins TRBV9 to TRBJ2-2; the D is unclear. This CDR3 has 15 amino acids. V gave up 0 bases and J gave up 7 bases, with 13 bases separating them. Germline loops: CDR1 SGDLS, CDR2 YYNGEE. The CDR3 nucleotides are TGTGCCAGCAGCGTAGGGTTTGGGCAGGTCGGGGAGCTGTTTTTT. Residues: CASSVGFGQVGELFF.

This clone has more than one count but fewer than ten. Within the sample, other DNA sequences also encode this same CDR3. The chain uses TRBV18 and TRBJ2-7, with 7 nucleotides matching TRBD2. Germline trimming cut 3 bases from V and 5 bases from J; bases unmatched to any gene: 1. The CDR3 has 12 residues. Germline V lookup: CDR1 KGHSH, CDR2 LQKENI. The CDR3 DNA follows: TGTGCCAGCTCACCGGGAGGGAACGAGCAGTACTTC. Its protein product is CASSPGGNEQYF.

The chain has TRBV27 and TRBJ1-1, with 7 bases aligning to TRBD1. This CDR3 spans 13 amino acids. Trimming cost V 5 bases and J 7 bases; bases outside gene matches: 7. CDR1 is MNHEY, CDR2 SMNVEV, per germline (reference sequence). The CDR3 nucleotides are TGTGCCAGCAGTCCTGGGACAGTGCTTGAAGCTTTCTTT. Amino acid sequence: CASSPGTVLEAFF.

The chain is built from TRBV2 and TRBJ2-6; tentative D call: TRBD2 (6 bases). V lost 5 bases, J lost 2 bases, and 13 bases lay in between. CDR1 and CDR2 from the germline V gene are SNHLY and FYNNEI. This CDR3 comprises 16 residues. In DNA, the CDR3 is TGTGCCAGCAGTAGCCCGGGGGACGCTGGGGCCAACGTCCTGACTTTC. As protein: CASSSPGDAGANVLTF. The variable domain in full, with the rest retrieved from reference TRBV2 and TRBJ2-6, is EPEVTQTPSHQVTQMGQEVILRCVPISNHLYFYWYRQILGQKVEFLVSFYNNEISEKSEIFDDQFSVERPDGSNFTLKIRSTKLEDSAMYFCASSSPGDAGANVLTFGAGSRLTVL.

CDR3 in amino acids: CASSVLGGYTF. CDR3 DNA sequence: TGTGCCAGCAGCGTTCTAGGCGGCTACACCTTC. The V and J genes are TRBV9 and TRBJ1-2; D is uncertain. Germline lookup yields CDR1 SGDLS and CDR2 YYNGEE. The CDR3 totals 11 residues. Trimming cost V 2 bases and J 8 bases, with 7 bases left between them.

This sequence joins TRBV5-1 and TRBJ2-5; D gene unclear. CDR3 length equals 13 residues. Germline CDR1 is SGHRS and CDR2 is YFSETQ. V lost 1 base and J lost 5, with 9 bases in between. The CDR3 nucleotides read TGCGCCAGCAGCTTGAACGGGCGCGAGACCCAGTACTTC. Its translation is CASSLNGRETQYF.

This rearrangement joins TRBV6-5 to TRBJ1-2, with a weak D call TRBD1 (5 bases). The CDR3 sequence is 15 residues long. Germline V gives CDR1 MNHEY, CDR2 SVGAGI. Trimming stripped 4 bases from V and 2 bases from J, with 14 bases between. CDR3 residues: CASSSLTGTNYGYTF. The CDR3 DNA is TGTGCCAGCAGTTCCCTCACCGGGACGAACTATGGCTACACCTTC.

The chain joins TRBV11-2 to TRBJ1-2; no definite D call. CDR3 size: 14 residues. In germline, CDR1 is SGHAT, CDR2 FQNNGV. The germline V and J ends were trimmed by 0 bases and 8 bases, with 13 bases remaining between them. This chain's CDR3 is CASSLDPDRHGYTF. The CDR3 DNA sequence: TGTGCCAGCAGCTTAGACCCCGATAGGCACGGCTACACCTTC.

This clone was counted only a few times. V is TRBV4-2 and J is TRBJ2-3; TRBD1 aligns across 7 bases. Germline CDR1 reads LGHNA; CDR2 reads YNFKEQ. V shed 0 bases, J shed 6 bases, and the junction held 6 bases outside the gene matches. The length of the CDR3 is 15 residues. The CDR3 coding sequence is TGTGCCAGCAGCCAAGATCGGGACAGTACCGATACGCAGTATTTT. It specifies CASSQDRDSTDTQYF.